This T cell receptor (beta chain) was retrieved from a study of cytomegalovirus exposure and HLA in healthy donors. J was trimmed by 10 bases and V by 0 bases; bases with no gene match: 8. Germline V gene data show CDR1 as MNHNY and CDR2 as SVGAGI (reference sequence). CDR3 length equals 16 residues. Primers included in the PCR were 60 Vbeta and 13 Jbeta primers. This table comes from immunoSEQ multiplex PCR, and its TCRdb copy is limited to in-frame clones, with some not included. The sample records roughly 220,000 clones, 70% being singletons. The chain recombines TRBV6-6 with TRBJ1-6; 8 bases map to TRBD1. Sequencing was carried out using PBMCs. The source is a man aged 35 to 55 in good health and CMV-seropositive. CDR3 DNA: TGTGCCAGCAGTTACTCCCTGGGACAGGTGGGATCACCCCTCCACTTT. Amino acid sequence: CASSYSLGQVGSPLHF.